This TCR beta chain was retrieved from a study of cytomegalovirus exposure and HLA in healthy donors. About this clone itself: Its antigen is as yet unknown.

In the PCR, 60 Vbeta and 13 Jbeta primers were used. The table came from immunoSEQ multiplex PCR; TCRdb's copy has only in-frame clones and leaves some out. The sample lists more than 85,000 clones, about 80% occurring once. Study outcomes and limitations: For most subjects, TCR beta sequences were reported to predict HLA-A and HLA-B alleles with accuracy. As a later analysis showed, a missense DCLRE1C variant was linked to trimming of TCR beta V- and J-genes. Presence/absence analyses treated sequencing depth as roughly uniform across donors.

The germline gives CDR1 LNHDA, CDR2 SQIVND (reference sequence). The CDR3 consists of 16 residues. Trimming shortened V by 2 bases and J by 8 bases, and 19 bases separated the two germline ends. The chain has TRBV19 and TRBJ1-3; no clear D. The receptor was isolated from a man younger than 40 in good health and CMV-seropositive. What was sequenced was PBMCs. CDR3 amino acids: CASSILGSPKGDTIYF. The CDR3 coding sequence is TGTGCCAGTAGTATACTTGGAAGCCCTAAGGGAGACACCATATATTTT.